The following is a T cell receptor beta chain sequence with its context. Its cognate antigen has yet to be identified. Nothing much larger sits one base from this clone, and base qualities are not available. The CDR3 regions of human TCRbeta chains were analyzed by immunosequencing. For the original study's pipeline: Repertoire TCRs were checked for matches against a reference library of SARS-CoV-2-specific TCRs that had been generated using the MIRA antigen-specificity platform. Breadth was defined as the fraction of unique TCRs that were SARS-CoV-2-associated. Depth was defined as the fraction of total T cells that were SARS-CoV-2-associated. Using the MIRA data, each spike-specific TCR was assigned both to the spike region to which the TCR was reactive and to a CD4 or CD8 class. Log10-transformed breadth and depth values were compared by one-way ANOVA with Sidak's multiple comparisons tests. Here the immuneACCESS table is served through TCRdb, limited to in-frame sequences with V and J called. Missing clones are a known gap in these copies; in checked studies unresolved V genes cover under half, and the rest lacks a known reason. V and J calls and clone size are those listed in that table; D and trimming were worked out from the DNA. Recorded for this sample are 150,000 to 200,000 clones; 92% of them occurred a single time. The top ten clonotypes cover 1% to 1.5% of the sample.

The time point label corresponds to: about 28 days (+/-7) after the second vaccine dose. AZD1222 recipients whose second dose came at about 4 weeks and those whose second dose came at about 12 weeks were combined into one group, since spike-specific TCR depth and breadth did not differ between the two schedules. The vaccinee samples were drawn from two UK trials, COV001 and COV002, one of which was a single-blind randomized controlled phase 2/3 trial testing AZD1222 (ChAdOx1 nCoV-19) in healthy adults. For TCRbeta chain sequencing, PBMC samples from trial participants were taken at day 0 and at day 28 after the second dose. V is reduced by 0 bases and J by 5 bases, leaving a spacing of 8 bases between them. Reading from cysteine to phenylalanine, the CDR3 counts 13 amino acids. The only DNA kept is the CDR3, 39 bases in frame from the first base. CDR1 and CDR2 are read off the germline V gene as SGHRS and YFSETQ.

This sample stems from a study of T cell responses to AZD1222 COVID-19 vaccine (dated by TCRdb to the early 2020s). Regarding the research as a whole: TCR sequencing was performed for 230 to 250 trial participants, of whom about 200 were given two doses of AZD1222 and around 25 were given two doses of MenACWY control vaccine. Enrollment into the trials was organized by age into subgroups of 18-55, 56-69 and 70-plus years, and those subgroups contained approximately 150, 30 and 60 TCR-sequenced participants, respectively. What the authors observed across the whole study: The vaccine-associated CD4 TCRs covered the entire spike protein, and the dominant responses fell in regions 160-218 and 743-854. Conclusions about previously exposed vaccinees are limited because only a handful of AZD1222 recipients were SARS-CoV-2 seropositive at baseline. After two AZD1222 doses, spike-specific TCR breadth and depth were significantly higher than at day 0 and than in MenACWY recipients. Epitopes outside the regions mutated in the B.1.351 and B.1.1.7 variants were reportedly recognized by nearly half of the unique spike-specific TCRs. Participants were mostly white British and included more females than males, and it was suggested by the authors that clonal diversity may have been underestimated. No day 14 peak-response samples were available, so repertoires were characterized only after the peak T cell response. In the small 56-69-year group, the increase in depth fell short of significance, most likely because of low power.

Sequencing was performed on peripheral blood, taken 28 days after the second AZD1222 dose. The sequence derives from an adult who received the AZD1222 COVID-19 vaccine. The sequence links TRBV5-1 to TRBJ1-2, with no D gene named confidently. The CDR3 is CASSLDGLYGYTF. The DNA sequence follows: TGCGCCAGCAGCTTGGACGGGCTTTATGGCTACACCTTC. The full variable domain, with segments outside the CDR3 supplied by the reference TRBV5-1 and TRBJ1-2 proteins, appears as KAGVTQTPRYLIKTRGQQVTLSCSPISGHRSVSWYQQTPGQGLQFLFEYFSETQRNKGNFPGRFSGRQFSNSRSEMNVSTLELGDSALYLCASSLDGLYGYTFGSGTRLTVV.